One and the same sample provided the 22 T cell receptor beta chains below, sequenced in a study of T-cell reconstitution after alpha-beta-depleted transplantation in children. It was with unique molecular identifiers that the TCRbeta library was prepared. TCRdb re-analysed the PCR reads in MiXCR, keeping a single row per CDR3 protein. The table includes some 240,000 distinct CDR3 sequences, over 9.5% detected once. Source: PBMCs from the stem cell graft donor, taken from the stem cell graft. The receptor source for this set is a human donor who donated a stem cell graft to a child with SCID.

Points on this clonotype: A junction boundary mismatches the germline segment, possibly from a read error. The gene calls are TRBV7-3 and TRBJ2-5; D gene ambiguous. CDR3 length: 13 amino acids. CDR1 is SGHTA and CDR2 is FQGTGA in the germline V gene. The CDR3 is CGSSLGRGETQYF. In nucleotides, the CDR3 is TGTGGCAGCAGCCTCGGACGAGGAGAGACCCAGTACTTC.

This clonotype was counted at least ten times. The chain recombines TRBV5-1 with TRBJ1-1, with 8 bases identical to TRBD1. V lost 0 bases to trimming and J lost 6 bases; unmatched junction nucleotides: 4. In germline, CDR1 is SGHRS, CDR2 YFSETQ. The CDR3 length is 14 residues. In DNA, the CDR3 is TGCGCCAGCAGCTTGGGGCAGGGGGCTTCTGAAGCTTTCTTT. The encoded protein is CASSLGQGASEAFF.

This clonotype came up many times. This chain connects TRBV19 to TRBJ2-3, with D hard to call. CDR3 length equals 12 residues. Germline lookup yields CDR1 LNHDA and CDR2 SQIVND (reference sequence). V gave up 3 bases and J gave up 5 bases, with 6 bases separating them. CDR3 protein: CASSIGRDTQYF. As DNA, the CDR3 is TGTGCCAGTAGTATCGGCAGAGATACGCAGTATTTT.

This clonotype was observed a handful of times. The chain has TRBV20-1 and TRBJ2-7; D unclear. V gave up 1 base and J gave up 4 bases, with 17 bases separating them. Looked up from germline, CDR1 is DFQATT and CDR2 is SNEGSKA (reference sequence). The CDR3 has 15 amino acids. DNA of the CDR3: TGCAGTGCTAGAGTACCGACCCACTCGTCTTACGAGCAGTACTTC. Translation gives CSARVPTHSSYEQYF.

This clonotype was picked up many times. V gene TRBV7-2 combines with J gene TRBJ2-7; 11 bases are shared with TRBD1. The germline V gene has CDR1 SGHTA and CDR2 FQGNSA. With 4 bases clipped from V and 3 bases from J, the junction kept 5 bases outside the gene matches. The CDR3 sequence is 15 residues long. DNA of the CDR3: TGTGCCAGCAGCTGGGCCGGGACAGGGGGCTACGAGCAGTACTTC. This sequence encodes CASSWAGTGGYEQYF.

In its sample, this clonotype was seen many times. Given the absence of the conserved phenylalanine or tryptophan at the CDR3 end, a read error is likely. No DNA is shown, since the ends of the CDR3 on it are uncertain; the CDR3 is the one TCRdb lists. The chain is built from TRBV15 and TRBJ1-2; the listed D gene, TRBD1, was not tested against the DNA. From germline, CDR1 is LNHNV and CDR2 YYDKDF (reference sequence). The CDR3 is 13 amino acids in total, end residues counted. CDR3 amino acids: CATSRDREGGRRV.

For this clonotype: One end of the junction varies from germline; a read error may be responsible. The rearrangement joins TRBV4-2 to TRBJ2-1; tentative D call: TRBD1 (6 bases). The CDR3 length is 12 residues. Germline V gene sequence: CDR1 LGHNA, CDR2 YNFKEQ. Here the CDR3 DNA reads TGTGCCAGCAGCCAATTAGGGGGTAACGGGGTCTTC. Amino acid sequence: CASSQLGGNGVF.

This clonotype came up many times. The chain joins TRBV20-1 to TRBJ2-5, with D unresolved. CDR3 size: 13 residues. The V end was cut by 2 bases, the J end by 2 bases, with 9 bases between. Germline V gene sequence: CDR1 DFQATT, CDR2 SNEGSKA (reference sequence). The CDR3 loop reads CSARLGRQETQYF. The CDR3 coding sequence is TGCAGTGCTAGACTGGGCAGGCAAGAGACCCAGTACTTC.

This clonotype was observed many times. This chain uses TRBV7-2 with TRBJ1-4; TRBD1 is a possible D gene (5 bases). CDR1 is SGHTA and CDR2 is FQGNSA in the germline V gene. This CDR3 region has 14 residues. The V gene lost 5 bases and the J gene lost 5 bases, with 12 bases spanning the gap. CDR3 sequence (DNA): TGTGCCAGCAGCCGTGGGGCTCTGAATGAAAAACTGTTTTTT. It encodes CASSRGALNEKLFF.

This chain connects TRBV5-1 to TRBJ1-1, with D uncertain. This CDR3 has 14 amino acids. Germline CDR1 SGHRS, CDR2 YFSETQ. Trimming pared 6 bases from V and 5 bases from J, leaving 17 bases between. The CDR3 region has the DNA TGCGCCAGCACGGGCGGGGTCCTGGGGACTGAAGCTTTCTTT. Translating gives CASTGGVLGTEAFF.

This clonotype was counted at least ten times. The genes are TRBV2 and TRBJ2-7; TRBD2 aligns across 10 bases. Trimming at V came to 6 bases and at J to 3 bases, leaving 8 bases not matched to a gene. The CDR3 is 15 amino acids. CDR1 and CDR2 (germline): SNHLY, FYNNEI. This CDR3 is CASSPLAGGYYEQYF. DNA of the CDR3: TGTGCCAGCAGCCCCTTAGCGGGGGGATACTACGAGCAGTACTTC.

This clonotype was seen ten or more times. V is TRBV7-2 and J is TRBJ2-1; D is uncertain. V lost 1 base, J lost 6 bases, and 10 bases lay in between. The CDR3 sequence is 14 residues long. CDR1 SGHTA and CDR2 FQGNSA come from the germline V gene. This CDR3 reads CASSLGRNVNEQFF. In nucleotides, the CDR3 is TGTGCCAGCAGCTTAGGCCGCAACGTCAATGAGCAGTTCTTC.

This clonotype was recorded at least ten times. This chain links TRBV5-1 with TRBJ2-7; a weak D match, TRBD1 (5 bases). Germline CDR1 SGHRS, CDR2 YFSETQ. V shed 3 bases and J shed 1 base, with 11 bases lying between them. The CDR3 extends over 14 amino acids. Here the CDR3 DNA reads TGCGCCAGCAGCTGGGGCGGACGGTCCTACGAGCAGTACTTC. It translates to CASSWGGRSYEQYF.

In its sample, this clonotype was seen many times. The chain recombines TRBV29-1 with TRBJ1-1; unclear D gene. This CDR3 region has 14 residues. V lost 3 bases, J lost 1 base, and 12 bases lay in between. The V gene's germline CDR1 is SQVTM and CDR2 ANQGSEA. The chain's CDR3 is CSVDPLAGNTEAFF. Here the CDR3 DNA reads TGCAGCGTTGACCCCCTAGCAGGGAACACTGAAGCTTTCTTT.

Ten or more counts support this clonotype. The chain carries TRBV5-1 and TRBJ2-7, with D perhaps assigned TRBD1 or TRBD2 (5 bases each). The germline V gene encodes CDR1 SGHRS and CDR2 YFSETQ. Trimming pared 3 bases from V and 6 bases from J, leaving 16 bases between. This CDR3 is built from 14 residues. CDR3 amino acids: CASSWGTLGAEQYF. The DNA of the CDR3 is TGCGCCAGCAGCTGGGGAACACTAGGGGCCGAGCAGTACTTC.

There are many counts of this clonotype. The chain combines TRBV7-2 with TRBJ1-5, with a possible D match to TRBD1 (6 bases). Trimming removed 5 bases from V and 0 bases from J, with 11 bases in between. CDR3 size: 15 residues. Germline-derived CDR1 and CDR2 are SGHTA and FQGNSA. The CDR3 nucleotides are TGTGCCAGCAGCGATACAGGGCATAGCAATCAGCCCCAGCATTTT. It is translated as CASSDTGHSNQPQHF.

This clonotype was seen at least ten times. A read error may produce the germline difference seen at one junction end. This chain links TRBV6-1 with TRBJ2-1, with 7 bases aligning to TRBD2. Per germline, CDR1 MNHNS and CDR2 SASEGT. The CDR3 spans 16 residues. The CDR3 spells CASSQAGPSSYNEQFF. In DNA, the CDR3 is TGTGCCAGCAGTCAAGCGGGGCCGAGCTCCTACAATGAGCAGTTCTTC.

The chain recombines TRBV7-4 with TRBJ1-5, with a possible D match to TRBD1 (5 bases). Germline loops: CDR1 SGHVT, CDR2 SQSDAQ. The V end was cut by 3 bases, the J end by 7 bases, with 13 bases between. The CDR3 loop spans 14 amino acids. Here the CDR3 reads CASSLREGRQPQHF. CDR3 DNA sequence: TGTGCCAGCAGCTTGAGGGAGGGGAGACAGCCCCAGCATTTT.

The table lists this clonotype with many counts. V and J are TRBV5-1 and TRBJ2-7; D possibly corresponds to TRBD1 (6 bases). The ends were cut back, 4 bases at V and 3 bases at J, with 11 bases in the middle. This CDR3 is 13 amino acids long. Per germline, CDR1 SGHRS and CDR2 YFSETQ. This CDR3 reads CASSLDRIYEQYF. DNA for the CDR3: TGCGCCAGCAGCCTGGACAGAATCTACGAGCAGTACTTC.

In this sample, this clonotype turned up many times. The chain combines TRBV5-1 with TRBJ2-6; D is unclear. Looked up from germline, CDR1 is SGHRS and CDR2 is YFSETQ. The CDR3 loop spans 17 amino acids. V was pared by 4 bases and J by 3 bases, with 17 bases between. The DNA of the CDR3 is TGCGCCAGCAGCCTGTTGGGCTCGAATAATGGGGCCAACGTCCTGACTTTC. Translated: CASSLLGSNNGANVLTF.

This clonotype was picked up a small number of times. The CDR3 reads CASSSTGRGTKNIQYF. The CDR3 nucleotides are TGTGCCAGCAGCTCGACAGGGAGAGGGACCAAAAACATTCAGTACTTC. This chain connects TRBV7-3 to TRBJ2-4; 7 bases agree with TRBD1. The germline V gene encodes CDR1 SGHTA and CDR2 FQGTGA. This CDR3 region has 16 residues. The V and J ends lost 4 bases and 2 bases, in that order; junction bases with no gene match: 8.

This clonotype was detected many times. In nucleotides, the CDR3 is TGTGCCAGCAGCCAGCCTATGAACACTGAAGCTTTCTTT. It specifies CASSQPMNTEAFF. The chain uses TRBV3-1 and TRBJ1-1; no clear D gene. CDR3 length equals 13 residues. V lost 3 bases to trimming and J lost 0 bases, with 5 bases between them. Per the germline V gene, CDR1 is LGHDT and CDR2 is YNNKEL (reference sequence).